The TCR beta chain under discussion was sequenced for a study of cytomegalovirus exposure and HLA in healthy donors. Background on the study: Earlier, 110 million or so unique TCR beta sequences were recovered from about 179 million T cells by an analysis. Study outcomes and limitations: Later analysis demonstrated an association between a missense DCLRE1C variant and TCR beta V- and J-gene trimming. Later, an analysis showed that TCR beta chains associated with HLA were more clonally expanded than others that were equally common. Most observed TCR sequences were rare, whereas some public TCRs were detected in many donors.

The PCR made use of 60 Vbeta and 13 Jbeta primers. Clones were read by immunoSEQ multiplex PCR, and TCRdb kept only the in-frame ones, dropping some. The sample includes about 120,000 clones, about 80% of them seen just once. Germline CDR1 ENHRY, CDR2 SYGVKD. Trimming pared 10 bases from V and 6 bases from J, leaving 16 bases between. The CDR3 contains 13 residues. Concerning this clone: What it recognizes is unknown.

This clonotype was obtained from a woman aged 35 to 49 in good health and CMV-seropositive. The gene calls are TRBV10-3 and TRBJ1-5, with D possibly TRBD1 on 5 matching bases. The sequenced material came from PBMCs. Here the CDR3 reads CATGAGGPQPQHF. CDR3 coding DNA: TGTGCCACCGGGGCCGGGGGACCTCAGCCCCAGCATTTT.